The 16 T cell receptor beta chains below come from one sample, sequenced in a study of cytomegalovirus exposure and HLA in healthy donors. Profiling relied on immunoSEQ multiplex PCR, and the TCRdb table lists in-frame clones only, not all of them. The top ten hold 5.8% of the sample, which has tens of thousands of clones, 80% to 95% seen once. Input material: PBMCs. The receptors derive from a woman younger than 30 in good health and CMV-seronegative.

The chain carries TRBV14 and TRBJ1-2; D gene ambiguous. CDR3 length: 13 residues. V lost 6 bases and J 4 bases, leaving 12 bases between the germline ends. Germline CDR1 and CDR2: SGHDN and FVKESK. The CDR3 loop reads CASSFTGTYGYTF. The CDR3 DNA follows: TGTGCCAGCAGTTTTACGGGTACCTATGGCTACACCTTC. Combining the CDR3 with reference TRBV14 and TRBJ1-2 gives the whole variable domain EAGVTQFPSHSVIEKGQTVTLRCDPISGHDNLYWYRRVMGKEIKFLLHFVKESKQDESGMPNNRFLAERTGGTYSTLKVQPAELEDSGVYFCASSFTGTYGYTFGSGTRLTVV.

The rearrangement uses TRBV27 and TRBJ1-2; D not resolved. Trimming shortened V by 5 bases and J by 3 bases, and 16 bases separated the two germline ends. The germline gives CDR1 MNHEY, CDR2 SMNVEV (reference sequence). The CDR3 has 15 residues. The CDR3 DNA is TGTGCCAGCAGTCCCTCGCCAGGAATGGACTATGGCTACACCTTC. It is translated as CASSPSPGMDYGYTF.

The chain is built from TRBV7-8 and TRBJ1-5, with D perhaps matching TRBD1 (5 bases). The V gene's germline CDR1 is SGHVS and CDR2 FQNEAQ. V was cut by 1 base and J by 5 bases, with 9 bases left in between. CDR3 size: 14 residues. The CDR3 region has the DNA TGTGCCAGCAGCTTAGAAGACAGATATCAGCCCCAGCATTTT. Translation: CASSLEDRYQPQHF.

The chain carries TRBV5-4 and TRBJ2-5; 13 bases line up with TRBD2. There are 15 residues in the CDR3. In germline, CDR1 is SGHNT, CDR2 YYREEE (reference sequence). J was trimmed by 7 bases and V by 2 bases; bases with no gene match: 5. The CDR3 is CASSLLAGGHGTQYF. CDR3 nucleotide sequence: TGTGCCAGCAGCTTACTAGCGGGGGGGCATGGGACCCAGTACTTC.

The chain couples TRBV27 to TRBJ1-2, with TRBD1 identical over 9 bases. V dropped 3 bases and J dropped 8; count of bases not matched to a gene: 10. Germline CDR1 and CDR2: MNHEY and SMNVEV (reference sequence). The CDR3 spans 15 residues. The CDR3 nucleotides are TGTGCCAGCAGTTTGGGACAGGGCTTCCTTTTAGGCTACACCTTC. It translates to CASSLGQGFLLGYTF.

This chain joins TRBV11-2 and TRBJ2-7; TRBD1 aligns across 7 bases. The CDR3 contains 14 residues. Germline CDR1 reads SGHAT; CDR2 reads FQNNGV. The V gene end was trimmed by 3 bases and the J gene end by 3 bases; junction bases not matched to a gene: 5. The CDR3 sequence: CASSLGAGGYEQYV. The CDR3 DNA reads TGTGCCAGCAGCTTGGGGGCAGGGGGCTACGAGCAGTACGTC.

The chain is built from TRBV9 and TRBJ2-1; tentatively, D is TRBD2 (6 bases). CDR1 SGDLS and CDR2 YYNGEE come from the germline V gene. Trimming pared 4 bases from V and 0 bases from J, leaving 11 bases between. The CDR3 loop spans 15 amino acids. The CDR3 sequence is CASSNSGLSYNEQFF. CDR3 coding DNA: TGTGCCAGCAGCAACAGCGGGCTCTCCTACAATGAGCAGTTCTTC.

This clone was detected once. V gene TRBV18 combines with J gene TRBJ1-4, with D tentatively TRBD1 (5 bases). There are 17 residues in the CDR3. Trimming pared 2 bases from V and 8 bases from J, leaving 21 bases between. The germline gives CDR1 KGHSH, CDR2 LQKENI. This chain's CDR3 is CASSPGEAGVGTEKLFF. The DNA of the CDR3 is TGTGCCAGCTCACCAGGCGAGGCGGGGGTCGGAACCGAAAAACTGTTTTTT.

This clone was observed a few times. The CDR3 reads CASSPTSGSGEQYV. The CDR3 nucleotides are TGCGCCAGCAGCCCCACTAGCGGGAGCGGCGAGCAGTACGTC. The rearrangement uses TRBV5-1 and TRBJ2-7, with TRBD2 identical over 11 bases. This CDR3 is 14 amino acids long. Germline CDR1 and CDR2: SGHRS and YFSETQ. Trimming at V came to 4 bases and at J to 6 bases, leaving 6 bases not matched to a gene.

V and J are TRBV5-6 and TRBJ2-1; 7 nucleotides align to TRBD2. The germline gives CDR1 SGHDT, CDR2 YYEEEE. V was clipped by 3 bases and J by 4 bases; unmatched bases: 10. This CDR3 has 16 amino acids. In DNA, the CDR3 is TGTGCCAGCAGCTCCGAAGCGGGAAGGGGATACAATGAGCAGTTCTTC. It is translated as CASSSEAGRGYNEQFF.

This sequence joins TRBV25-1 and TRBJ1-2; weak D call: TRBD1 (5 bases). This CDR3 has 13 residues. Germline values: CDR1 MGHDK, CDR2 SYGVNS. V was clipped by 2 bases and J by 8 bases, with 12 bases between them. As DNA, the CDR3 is TGTGCCAGCAGTGAAGTGGGGCCTGACGGCTACACCTTC. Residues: CASSEVGPDGYTF.

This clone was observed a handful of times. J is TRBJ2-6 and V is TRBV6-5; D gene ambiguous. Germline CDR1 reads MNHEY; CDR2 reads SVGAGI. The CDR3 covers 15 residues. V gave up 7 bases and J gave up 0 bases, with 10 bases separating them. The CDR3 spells CASTQTVSGANVLTF. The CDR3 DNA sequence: TGTGCCAGCACCCAGACTGTCTCTGGGGCCAACGTCCTGACTTTC.

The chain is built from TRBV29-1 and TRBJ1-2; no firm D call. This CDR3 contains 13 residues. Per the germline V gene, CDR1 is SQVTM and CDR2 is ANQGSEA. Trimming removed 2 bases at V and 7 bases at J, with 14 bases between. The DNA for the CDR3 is TGCAGCGTTGAAAAGGAGGGTTTGGGTGGCTACACCTTC. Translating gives CSVEKEGLGGYTF.

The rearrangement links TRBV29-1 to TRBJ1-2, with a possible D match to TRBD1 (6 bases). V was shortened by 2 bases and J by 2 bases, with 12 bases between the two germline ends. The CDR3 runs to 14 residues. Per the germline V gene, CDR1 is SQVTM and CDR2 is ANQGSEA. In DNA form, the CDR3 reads TGCAGCGTTGAAACCGACAGGCACAACTATGGCTACACCTTC. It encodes CSVETDRHNYGYTF.

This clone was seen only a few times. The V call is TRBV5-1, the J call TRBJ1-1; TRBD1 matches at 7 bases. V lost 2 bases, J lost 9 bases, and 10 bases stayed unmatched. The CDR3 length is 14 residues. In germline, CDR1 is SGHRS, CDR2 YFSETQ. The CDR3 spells CASSFANRDSQAFF. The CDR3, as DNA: TGCGCCAGCAGCTTTGCTAACCGGGACAGTCAAGCTTTCTTT. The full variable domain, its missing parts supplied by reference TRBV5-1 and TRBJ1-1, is KAGVTQTPRYLIKTRGQQVTLSCSPISGHRSVSWYQQTPGQGLQFLFEYFSETQRNKGNFPGRFSGRQFSNSRSEMNVSTLELGDSALYLCASSFANRDSQAFFGQGTRLTVV.

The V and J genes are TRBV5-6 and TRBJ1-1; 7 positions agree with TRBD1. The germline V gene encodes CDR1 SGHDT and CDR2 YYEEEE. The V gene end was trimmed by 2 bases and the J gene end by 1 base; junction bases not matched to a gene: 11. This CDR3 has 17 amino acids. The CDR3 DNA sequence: TGTGCCAGCAGCTTAAGAGGAACCGGGACAGAGAACACTGAAGCTTTCTTT. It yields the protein CASSLRGTGTENTEAFF.